A selection of T cell receptor beta chains follows, all from one sample in a study of blood T cell repertoires in COVID-19. TCRdb keeps only in-frame clones here, not all; method: immunoSEQ multiplex PCR. The sample holds about 420,000 clones, 70% to 90% seen once. The sequencing sample was made of peripheral blood. All receptors derive from a man between 18 and 35 years old with COVID-19, enrolled during active disease. The CDR3 runs from the conserved cysteine through the conserved F or W. A D gene is named only where the DNA matches it firmly. Clone size, where shown, is once, few, many, or a class for clones that have expanded.

J gene,D gene,V gene,clone size,CDR3 length,CDR3 protein,CDR3 DNA
TRBJ2-5,TRBD2,TRBV27,.,14,CASRSLGGRETQYF,TGTGCCAGCAGATCTCTGGGGGGGAGGGAGACCCAGTACTTC
TRBJ1-1,.,TRBV11-3,.,13,CASSLAGQTEAFF,TGTGCCAGCAGCTTAGCAGGGCAAACTGAAGCTTTCTTT
TRBJ2-7,TRBD1,TRBV28,.,12,CASSRDSHEQYF,TGTGCCAGCAGTCGGGACAGTCACGAGCAGTACTTC
TRBJ2-5,TRBD2,TRBV3-1/TRBV3-2,.,18,CASSQVLGTSGGGETQYF,TGTGCCAGCAGCCAAGTCCTCGGGACTAGCGGGGGTGGAGAGACCCAGTACTTC
TRBJ2-1,.,TRBV10-3,.,14,CAISSESSYNEQFF,TGTGCCATCAGTTCGGAGAGCTCCTACAATGAGCAGTTCTTC
TRBJ2-1,.,TRBV6-1,.,17,CASSESLLGSSYNEQFF,TGTGCCAGCAGTGAAAGCCTTTTGGGGAGCTCCTACAATGAGCAGTTCTTC
TRBJ2-7,TRBD1,TRBV4-2,.,13,CASSPTGAYEQYF,TGTGCCAGCAGCCCCACAGGGGCCTACGAGCAGTACTTC
TRBJ2-7,.,TRBV6-5,.,14,CASSYSDRSYEQYF,TGTGCCAGCAGTTACTCAGACAGGAGCTACGAGCAGTACTTC
TRBJ2-1,TRBD2,TRBV19,.,19,CASSIAPTLAGVSYNEQFF,TGTGCCAGTAGTATCGCCCCAACACTAGCGGGGGTGTCCTACAATGAGCAGTTCTTC
TRBJ1-2,.,TRBV7-3,.,20,CASSEEEDGWQGLLRYGYTF,TGTGCCAGCAGTGAGGAAGAGGACGGATGGCAGGGCCTGTTGAGGTATGGCTACACCTTC
TRBJ2-7,.,TRBV11-2,.,12,CASSLDPSEQYF,TGTGCCAGCAGCTTAGACCCCTCCGAGCAGTACTTC
TRBJ2-3,.,TRBV9,.,14,CASSVGAAGDTQYF,TGTGCCAGCAGCGTAGGCGCCGCCGGAGATACGCAGTATTTT
TRBJ1-1,.,TRBV7-2,.,15,CASSSGGQSHTEAFF,TGTGCCAGCAGCTCCGGCGGACAGAGTCACACTGAAGCTTTCTTT
TRBJ1-1,.,TRBV3-1/TRBV3-2,.,15,CASSGAGVLGGEAFF,TGTGCCAGCAGCGGAGCCGGGGTCCTCGGCGGTGAAGCTTTCTTT
TRBJ1-2,TRBD1,TRBV5-1,.,15,CASSSGNRGLYGYTF,TGCGCCAGCAGTTCGGGGAACAGGGGGTTGTATGGCTACACCTTC
TRBJ2-7,TRBD1,TRBV6-1,.,16,CASSEYLRDRAYEQYF,TGTGCCAGCAGTGAATACCTTAGGGACAGAGCCTACGAGCAGTACTTC
TRBJ2-1,TRBD2,TRBV5-4,once,12,CASSLSGGLVFF,TGTGCCAGCAGCCTCAGTGGGGGACTAGTGTTCTTC
TRBJ2-1,TRBD2,TRBV10-3,.,14,CAITPSGRGNEQFF,TGTGCCATCACCCCTAGCGGGAGAGGAAATGAGCAGTTCTTC